A single sample is the source of the 13 T cell receptor beta chains below, sequenced in a study of blood T cell repertoires in COVID-19. The assay was immunoSEQ multiplex PCR, and TCRdb's table has in-frame clones only and misses some. The sample has a few hundred thousand clones, about 90% seen once. Sequenced: peripheral blood. These receptor sequences come from a woman aged 45-65 years with acute or convalescent COVID-19.

This clone has only a few counts. The gene calls are TRBV7-9 and TRBJ2-7; TRBD2 aligns across 9 bases. Trimming removed 5 bases from V and 7 bases from J; junction bases left unmatched: 12. The germline V gene encodes CDR1 SEHNR and CDR2 FQNEAQ (reference sequence). The CDR3 sequence is 15 residues long. The CDR3 DNA reads as TGTGCCAGCAGCCCCGGGGCTAGCGGGAAAGGGGAGCAGTACTTC. Translated: CASSPGASGKGEQYF.

The genes are TRBV7-9 and TRBJ2-2; tentative D call: TRBD1 (6 bases). V gave up 5 bases and J gave up 2 bases, with 21 bases separating them. Germline CDR1 SEHNR, CDR2 FQNEAQ (reference sequence). This CDR3 region has 18 residues. In nucleotides, the CDR3 is TGTGCCAGCAGCCCGCTTCCGGGACACATTCCCAACACCGGGGAGCTGTTTTTT. This encodes CASSPLPGHIPNTGELFF.

For the CDR3, the DNA is TGTGCCAGCAGTTGGGCCAACCTCTATGGCTACACCTTC. Amino acids: CASSWANLYGYTF. The rearrangement uses TRBV12-3 or TRBV12-4 and TRBJ1-2; D is ambiguous. The CDR3 spans 13 residues. Trimming took 4 bases from V and 4 from J, leaving 10 bases between them.

The chain combines TRBV9 with TRBJ2-3, with TRBD1 identical over 11 bases. The CDR3 extends over 15 amino acids. The V and J ends lost 2 bases and 4 bases, in that order; junction bases with no gene match: 3. Germline V gene sequence: CDR1 SGDLS, CDR2 YYNGEE. The CDR3 here is CASSVEGQGADTQYF. The CDR3 nucleotides are TGTGCCAGCAGCGTCGAGGGACAGGGGGCAGATACGCAGTATTTT.

CDR3 nucleotides: TGCGCCAGCAACAGGGAGGGCACCGGGGAGCTGTTTTTT. Its protein product is CASNREGTGELFF. This chain links TRBV5-1 with TRBJ2-2; D is perhaps TRBD2 (7 bases). V lost 6 bases to trimming and J lost 4 bases, with 10 bases between them. Germline loops: CDR1 SGHRS, CDR2 YFSETQ. The CDR3 is 13 amino acids. Together with reference TRBV5-1 and TRBJ2-2, the CDR3 gives the full variable domain: KAGVTQTPRYLIKTRGQQVTLSCSPISGHRSVSWYQQTPGQGLQFLFEYFSETQRNKGNFPGRFSGRQFSNSRSEMNVSTLELGDSALYLCASNREGTGELFFGEGSRLTVL.

This clone is a singleton in its sample. The chain carries TRBV7-9 and TRBJ2-7; no clear D gene. Trimming left V 5 bases short and J 2 bases short, with 7 bases between. This CDR3 spans 12 amino acids. CDR1 is SEHNR and CDR2 is FQNEAQ in the germline V gene (reference sequence). The CDR3 protein is CASSAQPYEQYF. CDR3 sequence (DNA): TGTGCCAGCAGCGCGCAACCCTACGAGCAGTACTTC.

V is TRBV18 and J is TRBJ2-1, with 11 bases matching TRBD2. The V segment lost 4 bases and the J segment 1 base; nucleotides outside the gene matches: 6. The germline gives CDR1 KGHSH, CDR2 LQKENI. CDR3 length equals 17 residues. The CDR3 nucleotides are TGTGCCAGCTCACTAGCGGGAGGGCCCGGGTCCTACAATGAGCAGTTCTTC. It is translated as CASSLAGGPGSYNEQFF.

The chain joins TRBV29-1 to TRBJ2-5; 9 bases fit TRBD1. The length of the CDR3 is 16 residues. V lost 3 bases to trimming and J lost 4 bases; unmatched junction nucleotides: 12. Germline V gene data show CDR1 as SQVTM and CDR2 as ANQGSEA. The chain's CDR3 is CSVDRVRDRVRETQYF. The CDR3 DNA follows: TGCAGCGTTGACCGGGTGAGGGACAGGGTGAGAGAGACCCAGTACTTC.

The chain carries TRBV28 and TRBJ1-4; D remains unclear. V lost 6 bases and J 6 bases, leaving 5 bases between the germline ends. The CDR3 has 11 amino acids. CDR1 is MDHEN and CDR2 is SYDVKM in the germline V gene. CDR3 region: CASSRYEKLFF. The CDR3 DNA reads as TGTGCCAGCAGCCGGTATGAAAAACTGTTTTTT.

The chain employs TRBV5-4 and TRBJ1-5; TRBD1 might be the D (5 bases). CDR3 size: 13 residues. In germline, CDR1 is SGHNT, CDR2 YYREEE (reference sequence). Between the trimmed V and J ends, which lost 2 bases and 2 bases, there was a span of 5 bases. This chain's CDR3 is CASSLQGNQPQHF. CDR3 DNA: TGTGCCAGCAGCTTACAGGGCAATCAGCCCCAGCATTTT.

The chain couples TRBV19 to TRBJ2-1, with a tentative D call TRBD1 (6 bases). Germline CDR1 and CDR2: LNHDA and SQIVND (reference sequence). V lost 11 bases and J 0 bases, leaving 17 bases between the germline ends. The CDR3 loop spans 15 amino acids. CDR3 loop: CASQGIMSSYNEQFF. CDR3 nucleotide sequence: TGTGCCTCCCAGGGGATAATGAGCTCCTACAATGAGCAGTTCTTC.

The J gene is TRBJ2-5, the V gene TRBV29-1, with 8 bases matching TRBD1. There are 13 residues in the CDR3. V trimming: 5 bases; J trimming: 5 bases; junction bases outside the gene matches: 7. Germline CDR1 and CDR2: SQVTM and ANQGSEA. The CDR3 nucleotides read TGCAGCGTTATATACAGGGGGACGGAGACCCAGTACTTC. Its translation is CSVIYRGTETQYF. Full variable domain (remainder filled in from reference TRBV29-1 and TRBJ2-5): SAVISQKPSRDICQRGTSLTIQCQVDSQVTMMFWYRQQPGQSLTLIATANQGSEATYESGFVIDKFPISRPNLTFSTLTVSNMSPEDSSIYLCSVIYRGTETQYFGPGTRLLVL.

The J gene is TRBJ1-1, the V gene TRBV6-5; D possibly corresponds to TRBD1 (5 bases). The CDR3 runs 15 residues. The germline gives CDR1 MNHEY, CDR2 SVGAGI. Between the trimmed V and J ends, which lost 0 bases and 7 bases, there was a span of 15 bases. In DNA, the CDR3 is TGTGCCAGCAGTTACTCGAAGCCAGGGTCAGGTGAAGCTTTCTTT. Amino acids: CASSYSKPGSGEAFF.